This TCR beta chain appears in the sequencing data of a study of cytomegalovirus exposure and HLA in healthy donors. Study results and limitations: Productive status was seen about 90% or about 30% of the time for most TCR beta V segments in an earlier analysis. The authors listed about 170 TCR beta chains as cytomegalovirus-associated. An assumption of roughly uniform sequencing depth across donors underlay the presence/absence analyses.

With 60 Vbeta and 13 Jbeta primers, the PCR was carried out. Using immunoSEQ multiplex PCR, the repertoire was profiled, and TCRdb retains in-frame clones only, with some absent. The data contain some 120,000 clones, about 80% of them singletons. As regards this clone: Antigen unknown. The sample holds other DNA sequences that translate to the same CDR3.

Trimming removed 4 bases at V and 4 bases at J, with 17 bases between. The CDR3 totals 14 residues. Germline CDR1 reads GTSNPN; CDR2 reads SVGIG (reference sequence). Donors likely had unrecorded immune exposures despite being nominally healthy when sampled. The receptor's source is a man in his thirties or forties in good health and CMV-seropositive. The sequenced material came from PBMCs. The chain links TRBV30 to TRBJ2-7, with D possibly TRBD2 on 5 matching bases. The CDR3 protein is CAWTSAPGFYEQYF. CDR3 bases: TGTGCCTGGACTTCTGCCCCGGGATTTTACGAGCAGTACTTC.